This entry is about one TCR beta chain. What it binds is not known. The method was immunoSEQ multiplex PCR; TCRdb's version includes in-frame clones alone and lacks a portion of them. The sample carries 9,500 to 15,000 clones, about 75% recorded once. These data belong to a study of OX40 agonist ivuxolimab in advanced cancers. This CDR3 region has 11 residues. Per the germline V gene, CDR1 is MDHEN and CDR2 is SYDVKM. Study observations and caveats: A proportion of nonresponders additionally exhibited low normalized T-cell clonal expansion.

This clonotype was obtained from an adult with an advanced solid tumor such as melanoma, head and neck, liver or kidney cancer. V gene TRBV28 combines with J gene TRBJ2-5; D not resolved. The closer fit of TRBJ2-7 to the DNA end suggests the J call may be wrong. Sequencing used CD4+ or CD8+ T cells sorted from blood, obtained in a trial of the OX40 agonist ivuxolimab. In DNA, the CDR3 is TGTGCCAGCGCCGACAACTACGAGCAGTACTTC. Protein product: CASADNYEQYF.